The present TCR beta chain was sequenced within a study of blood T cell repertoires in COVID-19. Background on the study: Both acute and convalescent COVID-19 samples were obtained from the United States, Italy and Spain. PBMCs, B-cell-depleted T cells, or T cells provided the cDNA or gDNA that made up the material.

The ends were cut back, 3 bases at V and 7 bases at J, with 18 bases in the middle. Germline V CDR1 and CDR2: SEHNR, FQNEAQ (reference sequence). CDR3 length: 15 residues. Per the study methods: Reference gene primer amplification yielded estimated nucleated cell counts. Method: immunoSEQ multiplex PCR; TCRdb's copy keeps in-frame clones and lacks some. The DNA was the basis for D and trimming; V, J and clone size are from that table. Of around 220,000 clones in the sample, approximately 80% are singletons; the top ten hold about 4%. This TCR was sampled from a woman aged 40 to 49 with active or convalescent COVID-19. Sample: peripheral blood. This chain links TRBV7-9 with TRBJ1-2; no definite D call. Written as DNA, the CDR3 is TGTGCCAGCAGCTTGTCGTCGGAGGGTACCCTTGGCTACACCTTC. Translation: CASSLSSEGTLGYTF.